These 26 T cell receptor beta chains were sequenced from one sample in a study of CD8 T cells in Susac syndrome. Reverse transcription used roughly 0.45 to 1 ug RNA and random hexamers. TCRdb ran MiXCR on the immunoSEQ multiplex PCR reads and lists one entry per CDR3 protein. The sample lists roughly 200,000 distinct CDR3 sequences, approximately 93% occurring once. Sequencing was carried out using CD4+ T cells from PBMCs. These receptors originate from a human donor in good health.

The V call is TRBV7-2, the J call TRBJ2-3; D might be TRBD1 or TRBD2, each matching 5 bases. Trimming cost V 2 bases and J 2 bases, with 14 bases left between them. Germline CDR1 and CDR2: SGHTA and FQGNSA. The CDR3 is 16 residues long. The CDR3, as DNA: TGTGCCAGCAGCTTATGGGGGTACTCCAACACAGATACGCAGTATTTT. It translates to CASSLWGYSNTDTQYF.

V usage is TRBV3-1 and J usage is TRBJ1-2, with a tentative D call TRBD1 (5 bases). V was trimmed by 7 bases and J by 6 bases, leaving 12 bases between them. Germline values: CDR1 LGHDT, CDR2 YNNKEL (reference sequence). The CDR3 is 12 residues long. For the CDR3, the DNA is TGTGCCAGCAAAGACAGCAGCCATGGCTACACCTTC. Translation: CASKDSSHGYTF.

The rearrangement uses TRBV11-1 and TRBJ1-5, with D tentatively TRBD1 (6 bases). The V gene lost 6 bases and the J gene lost 6 bases, with 15 bases spanning the gap. This CDR3 spans 14 amino acids. Per germline, CDR1 SGHAT and CDR2 FQDESV (reference sequence). CDR3 nucleotides: TGTGCCAGCAGTTACAGGGAAACGGGTCAGCCCCAGCATTTT. This sequence encodes CASSYRETGQPQHF. The full variable domain, with the rest looked up from reference TRBV11-1 and TRBJ1-5, is EAEVAQSPRYKITEKSQAVAFWCDPISGHATLYWYRQILGQGPELLVQFQDESVVDDSQLPKDRFSAERLKGVDSTLKIQPAELGDSAMYLCASSYRETGQPQHFGDGTRLSIL.

The rearrangement joins TRBV13 to TRBJ2-1; unclear D gene. The CDR3 is made up of 12 amino acids. V was pared by 0 bases and J by 9 bases, with 6 bases between. CDR1 and CDR2 from the germline V gene are PRHDT and FYEKMQ (reference sequence). CDR3: CASSLGGLEQFF. The CDR3 nucleotides are TGTGCCAGCAGCTTAGGGGGCCTTGAGCAGTTCTTC.

The chain couples TRBV11-3 to TRBJ2-1; either TRBD1 or TRBD2 may supply D (5 bases each). This CDR3 is built from 13 residues. Trimming took 6 bases from V and 8 from J, leaving 14 bases between them. The germline gives CDR1 SGHNT, CDR2 YENEEA. This chain's CDR3 is CASSRSEGYEQFF. The CDR3 DNA is TGTGCCAGCAGTCGGAGCGAGGGGTATGAGCAGTTCTTC.

This clonotype showed up just once. The chain has TRBV23-1 and TRBJ2-7; D may be TRBD1 or TRBD2 (5 bases each). TRBV23-1 is given ORF status, its function remaining uncertain. The CDR3 has 15 amino acids. Trimming left V 3 bases short and J 0 bases short, with 12 bases between. The CDR3: CASSQSRDASYEQYV. The CDR3 nucleotides are TGCGCCAGCAGTCAGTCGAGGGACGCCTCCTACGAGCAGTACGTC.

This clonotype occurred once. The chain uses TRBV29-1 and TRBJ2-3; 7 positions match TRBD2. Per the germline V gene, CDR1 is SQVTM and CDR2 is ANQGSEA. J gave up 4 bases and V 6 bases, and 10 bases lay outside the gene matches. This CDR3 comprises 14 residues. As DNA, the CDR3 is TGCAGCGTCCCTAGGAGCGGGGTATCAGATACGCAGTATTTT. Translation gives CSVPRSGVSDTQYF.

The chain employs TRBV5-4 and TRBJ1-3; a weak D match, TRBD1 (5 bases). Germline V gene lookup returns CDR1 SGHNT and CDR2 YYREEE (reference sequence). The CDR3 consists of 16 residues. The V end lost 2 bases, the J end lost 4 bases, and 16 bases lay between the germline ends. The chain's CDR3 is CASSFAMGEAGNTIYF. In DNA, the CDR3 is TGTGCCAGCAGCTTCGCGATGGGGGAAGCGGGAAACACCATATATTTT.

The gene calls are TRBV28 and TRBJ2-7; the D is unclear. Trimming cost V 1 base and J 3 bases, with 10 bases left between them. Germline CDR1 MDHEN, CDR2 SYDVKM. The CDR3 is 14 residues long. The CDR3: CASSLSGVNYEQYF. The CDR3 DNA reads as TGTGCCAGCAGTTTATCTGGGGTAAACTACGAGCAGTACTTC.

The gene calls are TRBV7-2 and TRBJ1-2; no clear D gene. Germline CDR1 and CDR2: SGHTA and FQGNSA. Trimming pared 5 bases from V and 8 bases from J, leaving 12 bases between. The CDR3 has 12 residues. CDR3 in amino acids: CASSPPPGGYTF. The CDR3 nucleotides read TGTGCCAGCAGCCCACCCCCTGGGGGCTACACCTTC.

The chain has TRBV19 and TRBJ2-5; no clear D gene. CDR1 is LNHDA and CDR2 is SQIVND in the germline V gene (reference sequence). Trimming left V 5 bases short and J 5 bases short, with 15 bases between. This CDR3 spans 14 amino acids. CDR3 in amino acids: CASSPLLDGETQYF. CDR3 DNA sequence: TGTGCCAGTAGTCCCCTATTGGACGGGGAGACCCAGTACTTC. The full variable domain, with the rest looked up from reference TRBV19 and TRBJ2-5, is DGGITQSPKYLFRKEGQNVTLSCEQNLNHDAMYWYRQDPGQGLRLIYYSQIVNDFQKGDIAEGYSVSREKKESFPLTVTSAQKNPTAFYLCASSPLLDGETQYFGPGTRLLVL.

The chain employs TRBV3-1 and TRBJ1-1, with unresolved D. The CDR3 runs to 15 residues. V dropped 0 bases and J dropped 7 bases, with 15 bases sitting between them. Germline V gene lookup returns CDR1 LGHDT and CDR2 YNNKEL (reference sequence). The CDR3 reads CASSQDTSDGIEAFF. The CDR3 DNA follows: TGTGCCAGCAGCCAAGATACTTCGGACGGAATTGAAGCTTTCTTT.

The V call is TRBV19, the J call TRBJ1-6, with a weak D call TRBD1 (5 bases). The CDR3 runs 12 residues. The germline CDR1 and CDR2 sequences are LNHDA and SQIVND (reference sequence). Trimming removed 9 bases from V and 14 bases from J, with 17 bases in between. CDR3 in amino acids: CASEDRLFSLHF. In DNA, the CDR3 is TGTGCCAGCGAAGACAGACTCTTTTCCCTCCACTTT.

The chain joins TRBV4-1 to TRBJ2-7; 7 nucleotides match TRBD1. J was trimmed by 2 bases and V by 2 bases; bases with no gene match: 9. The CDR3 has 16 amino acids. Germline V lookup: CDR1 MGHRA, CDR2 YSYEKL. The CDR3 nucleotides are TGCGCCAGCAGCCAATACCGGGACAGCCCACCCTACGAGCAGTACTTC. It codes for CASSQYRDSPPYEQYF.

V gene TRBV7-9 combines with J gene TRBJ1-1; maybe TRBD1 (6 bases). The V end was cut by 5 bases, the J end by 6 bases, with 19 bases between. Germline lookup yields CDR1 SEHNR and CDR2 FQNEAQ (reference sequence). CDR3 length: 15 amino acids. The CDR3: CASSPYIQGEPEAFF. Written as DNA, the CDR3 is TGTGCCAGCAGCCCGTACATACAGGGCGAACCTGAAGCTTTCTTT.

This clonotype has more than one count but fewer than ten. This chain links TRBV4-1 with TRBJ2-7, with 7 bases identical to TRBD2. Germline V lookup: CDR1 MGHRA, CDR2 YSYEKL. The CDR3 totals 15 residues. The ends lost 1 base at V and 2 bases at J; junction bases unmatched: 5. CDR3 residues: CASSQGAGGTYEQYF. CDR3 nucleotide sequence: TGCGCCAGCAGCCAAGGGGCCGGGGGGACCTACGAGCAGTACTTC.

The rearrangement joins TRBV19 to TRBJ2-1; 9 bases fit TRBD1. The CDR3 consists of 13 residues. Germline V gene data show CDR1 as LNHDA and CDR2 as SQIVND (reference sequence). V was clipped by 7 bases and J by 9 bases; unmatched bases: 7. In DNA, the CDR3 is TGTGCCAGTACCGGGACAGGGTTTGGTGAGCAGTTCTTC. Its protein product is CASTGTGFGEQFF.

CDR3 sequence (DNA): TGTGCCAGCAGATCTCGGGGGTCTACCTACGAGCAGTACTTC. Its translation is CASRSRGSTYEQYF. The V call is TRBV7-2, the J call TRBJ2-7, with D perhaps TRBD2 (6 bases). Trimming left V 6 bases short and J 2 bases short, with 14 bases between. This CDR3 has 14 residues. Per germline, CDR1 SGHTA and CDR2 FQGNSA.

The chain joins TRBV18 to TRBJ2-7; D tentatively fits TRBD1 or TRBD2 (5 bases each). The V and J ends lost 2 bases and 3 bases respectively, with 8 bases between them. Germline CDR1 reads KGHSH; CDR2 reads LQKENI. The CDR3 is made up of 13 amino acids. DNA of the CDR3: TGTGCCAGCTCACCAAGGGACGGCTACGAGCAGTACTTC. It translates to CASSPRDGYEQYF.

The chain joins TRBV5-1 to TRBJ1-1; no firm D call. The length of the CDR3 is 12 residues. The V gene lost 3 bases and the J gene lost 2 bases, with 5 bases spanning the gap. In germline, CDR1 is SGHRS, CDR2 YFSETQ. CDR3 DNA: TGCGCCAGCAGCTCGGCAAACACTGAAGCTTTCTTT. This sequence encodes CASSSANTEAFF.

The chain is built from TRBV19 and TRBJ1-1; 9 nucleotides agree with TRBD1. The CDR3 extends over 19 amino acids. Losses at the gene ends were 1 base for V and 4 bases for J; bases not matched to a gene: 16. CDR1 and CDR2 from the germline V gene are LNHDA and SQIVND (reference sequence). The CDR3 DNA sequence: TGTGCCAGTAGTATAGGGCTGCCCACCGGGACAGGGAGGGGCACTGAAGCTTTCTTT. It yields the protein CASSIGLPTGTGRGTEAFF. Combining the CDR3 with reference TRBV19 and TRBJ1-1 gives the whole variable domain DGGITQSPKYLFRKEGQNVTLSCEQNLNHDAMYWYRQDPGQGLRLIYYSQIVNDFQKGDIAEGYSVSREKKESFPLTVTSAQKNPTAFYLCASSIGLPTGTGRGTEAFFGQGTRLTVV.

The chain couples TRBV5-1 to TRBJ1-1; D possibly corresponds to TRBD1 (5 bases). Deletions cut 2 bases from V and 4 bases from J, with 12 bases between. The CDR3 is 14 residues long. Germline lookup yields CDR1 SGHRS and CDR2 YFSETQ. The CDR3, as DNA: TGCGCCAGCAGCTTCGGACAAACCAGCACTGAAGCTTTCTTT. This codes for CASSFGQTSTEAFF.

V gene TRBV7-2 combines with J gene TRBJ2-7; possible D gene TRBD2, 5 bases. Germline lookup yields CDR1 SGHTA and CDR2 FQGNSA. The CDR3 has 14 amino acids. Trimming took 5 bases from V and 2 from J, leaving 13 bases between them. The CDR3 sequence: CASSPSGIAYEQYF. The CDR3 DNA sequence: TGTGCCAGCAGCCCCTCGGGGATTGCCTACGAGCAGTACTTC.

The V and J genes are TRBV12-3 or TRBV12-4 and TRBJ1-5, with 8 bases that match TRBD1. The CDR3 is 15 residues long. Trimming cost V 0 bases and J 2 bases; bases outside gene matches: 0. DNA for the CDR3: TGTGCCAGCAGTTTAGCGGACAGGGGCAATCAGCCCCAGCATTTT. Its translation is CASSLADRGNQPQHF.

The CDR3: CSARRGNGYTF. CDR3 DNA: TGCAGTGCTAGGAGAGGAAATGGCTACACCTTC. This chain uses TRBV20-1 with TRBJ1-2; the D is unclear. The CDR3 length is 11 residues. Between the trimmed V and J ends, which lost 3 bases and 6 bases, there was a span of 8 bases. CDR1 and CDR2 from the germline V gene are DFQATT and SNEGSKA (reference sequence).

This clonotype occurred once. This chain uses TRBV3-1 with TRBJ1-3; D unresolved. The germline CDR1 and CDR2 sequences are LGHDT and YNNKEL (reference sequence). The V and J ends lost 2 bases and 0 bases respectively, with 8 bases between them. The CDR3 covers 15 residues. Here the CDR3 DNA reads TGTGCCAGCAGCCAAACTATGGACTCTGGAAACACCATATATTTT. Translating gives CASSQTMDSGNTIYF.